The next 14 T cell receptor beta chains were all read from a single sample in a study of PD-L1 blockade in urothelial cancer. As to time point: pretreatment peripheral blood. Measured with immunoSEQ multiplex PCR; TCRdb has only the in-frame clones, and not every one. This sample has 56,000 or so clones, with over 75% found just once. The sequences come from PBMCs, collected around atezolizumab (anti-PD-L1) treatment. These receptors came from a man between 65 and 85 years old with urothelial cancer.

The CDR3 DNA sequence: TGTGCCAGTAGAAGCACTAGCTGGGGAAATTACAATGAGCAGTTCTTC. It encodes CASRSTSWGNYNEQFF. The rearrangement uses TRBV19 and TRBJ2-1, with D possibly matching TRBD2 (6 bases). V was pared by 6 bases and J by 4 bases, with 19 bases between. The CDR3 loop spans 16 amino acids. Germline V gene sequence: CDR1 LNHDA, CDR2 SQIVND (reference sequence).

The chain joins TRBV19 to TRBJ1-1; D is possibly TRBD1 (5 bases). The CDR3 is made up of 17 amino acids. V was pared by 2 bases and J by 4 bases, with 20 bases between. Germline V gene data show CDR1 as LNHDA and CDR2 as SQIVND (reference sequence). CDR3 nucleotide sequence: TGTGCCAGTAGTATAATCTGGGGCAGCCGAACTGGCACTGAAGCTTTCTTT. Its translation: CASSIIWGSRTGTEAFF.

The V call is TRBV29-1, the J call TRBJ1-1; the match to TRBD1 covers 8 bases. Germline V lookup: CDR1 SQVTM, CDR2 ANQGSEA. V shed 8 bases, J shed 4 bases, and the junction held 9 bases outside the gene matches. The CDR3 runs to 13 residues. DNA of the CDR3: TGCAGCTCCACGCAGGGGGCTGGCACTGAAGCTTTCTTT. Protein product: CSSTQGAGTEAFF. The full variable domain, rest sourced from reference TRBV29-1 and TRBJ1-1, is SAVISQKPSRDICQRGTSLTIQCQVDSQVTMMFWYRQQPGQSLTLIATANQGSEATYESGFVIDKFPISRPNLTFSTLTVSNMSPEDSSIYLCSSTQGAGTEAFFGQGTRLTVV.

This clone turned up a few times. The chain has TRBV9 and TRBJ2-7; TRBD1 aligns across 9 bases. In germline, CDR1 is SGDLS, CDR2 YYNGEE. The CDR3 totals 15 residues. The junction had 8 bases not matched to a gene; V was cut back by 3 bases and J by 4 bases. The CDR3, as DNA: TGTGCCAGCAGCGGAGGGGGGGACAGGGCTTACGAGCAGTACTTC. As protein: CASSGGGDRAYEQYF.

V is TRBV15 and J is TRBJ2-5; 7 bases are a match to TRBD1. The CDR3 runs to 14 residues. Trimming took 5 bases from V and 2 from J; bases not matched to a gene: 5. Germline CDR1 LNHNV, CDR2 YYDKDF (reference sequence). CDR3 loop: CATSRWDRQETQYF. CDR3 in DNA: TGTGCCACCAGCCGGTGGGACAGACAAGAGACCCAGTACTTC. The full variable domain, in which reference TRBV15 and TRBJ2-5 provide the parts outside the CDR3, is DAMVIQNPRYQVTQFGKPVTLSCSQTLNHNVMYWYQQKSSQAPKLLFHYYDKDFNNEADTPDNFQSRRPNTSFCFLDIRSPGLGDTAMYLCATSRWDRQETQYFGPGTRLLVL.

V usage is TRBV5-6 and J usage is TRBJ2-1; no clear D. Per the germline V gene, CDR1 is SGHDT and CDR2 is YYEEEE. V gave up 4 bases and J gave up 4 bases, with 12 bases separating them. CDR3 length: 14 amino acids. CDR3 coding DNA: TGTGCCAGCAGCCTCCGAGGATCTTACAATGAGCAGTTCTTC. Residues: CASSLRGSYNEQFF.

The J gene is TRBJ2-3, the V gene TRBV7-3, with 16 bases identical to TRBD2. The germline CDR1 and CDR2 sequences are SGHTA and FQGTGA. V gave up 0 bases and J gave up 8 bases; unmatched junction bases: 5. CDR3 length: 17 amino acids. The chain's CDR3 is CASSLTGLAGGPGTQYF. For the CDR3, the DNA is TGTGCCAGCAGCTTAACGGGACTAGCGGGAGGGCCGGGTACGCAGTATTTT. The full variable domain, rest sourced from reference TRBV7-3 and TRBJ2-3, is GAGVSQTPSNKVTEKGKYVELRCDPISGHTALYWYRQSLGQGPEFLIYFQGTGAADDSGLPNDRFFAVRPEGSVSTLKIQRTERGDSAVYLCASSLTGLAGGPGTQYFGPGTRLTVL.

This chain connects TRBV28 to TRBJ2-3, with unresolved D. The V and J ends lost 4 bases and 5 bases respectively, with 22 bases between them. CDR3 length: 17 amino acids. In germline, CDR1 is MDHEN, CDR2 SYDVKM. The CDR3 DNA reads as TGTGCCAGCAGTTCCCAGGTGGCTTACGATCGTGGAGATACGCAGTATTTT. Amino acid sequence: CASSSQVAYDRGDTQYF.

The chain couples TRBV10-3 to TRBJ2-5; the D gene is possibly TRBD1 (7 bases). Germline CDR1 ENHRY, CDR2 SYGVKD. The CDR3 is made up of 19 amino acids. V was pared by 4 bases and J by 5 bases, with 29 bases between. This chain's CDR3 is CAISGGGGRQGGMVETQYF. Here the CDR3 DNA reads TGTGCCATCAGTGGGGGAGGAGGGAGACAGGGCGGAATGGTGGAGACCCAGTACTTC.

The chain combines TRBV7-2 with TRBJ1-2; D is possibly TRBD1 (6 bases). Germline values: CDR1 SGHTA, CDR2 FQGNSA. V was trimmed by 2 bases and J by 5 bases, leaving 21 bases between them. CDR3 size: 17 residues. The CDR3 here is CASSLSRGRTRGYGYTF. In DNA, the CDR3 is TGTGCCAGCAGCTTAAGTAGAGGGCGGACAAGGGGGTATGGCTACACCTTC.

This chain's CDR3 is CASSLGGNGAYEQYF. Here the CDR3 DNA reads TGTGCCAGCAGCTTAGGCGGCAACGGGGCCTACGAGCAGTACTTC. V is TRBV13 and J is TRBJ2-7; D perhaps matches TRBD2 (5 bases). Germline V gene data show CDR1 as PRHDT and CDR2 as FYEKMQ (reference sequence). Trimming pared 0 bases from V and 2 bases from J, leaving 11 bases between. CDR3 length: 15 residues.

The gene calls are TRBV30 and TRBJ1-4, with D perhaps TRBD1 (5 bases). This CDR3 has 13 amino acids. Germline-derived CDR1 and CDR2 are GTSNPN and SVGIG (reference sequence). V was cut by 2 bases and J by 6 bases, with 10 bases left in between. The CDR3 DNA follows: TGTGCCTGGAGTCGACAGTTAGATGAAAAACTGTTTTTT. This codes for CAWSRQLDEKLFF. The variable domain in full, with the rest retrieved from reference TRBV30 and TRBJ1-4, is SQTIHQWPATLVQPVGSPLSLECTVEGTSNPNLYWYRQAAGRGLQLLFYSVGIGQISSEVPQNLSASRPQDRQFILSSKKLLLSDSGFYLCAWSRQLDEKLFFGSGTQLSVL.

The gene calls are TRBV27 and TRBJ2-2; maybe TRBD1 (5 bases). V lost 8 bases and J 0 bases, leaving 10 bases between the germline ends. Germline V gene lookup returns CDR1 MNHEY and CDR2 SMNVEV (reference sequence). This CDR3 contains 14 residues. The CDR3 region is CASLLRANTGELFF. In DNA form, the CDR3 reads TGTGCCAGCTTACTCAGGGCGAACACCGGGGAGCTGTTTTTT.

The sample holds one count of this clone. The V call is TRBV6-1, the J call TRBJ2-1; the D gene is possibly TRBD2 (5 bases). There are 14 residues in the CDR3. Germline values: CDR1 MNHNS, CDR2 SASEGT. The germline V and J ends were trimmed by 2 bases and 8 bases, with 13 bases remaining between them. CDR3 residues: CASSEWAGEYEQFF. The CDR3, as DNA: TGTGCCAGCAGTGAATGGGCCGGGGAATATGAGCAGTTCTTC.